Included here is one TCR beta chain sequence, with context. These data belong to a study of blood T cell repertoires in COVID-19. Background on the study: There were acute and convalescent COVID-19 samples, and they came from the United States, Italy and Spain. PBMCs, B-cell-depleted T cells, or T cells provided the cDNA or gDNA that made up the material.

Germline trimming cut 9 bases from V and 1 base from J; bases unmatched to any gene: 9. The CDR3 totals 15 residues. Germline values: CDR1 MDHEN, CDR2 SYDVKM. Original data processing: The authors estimated nucleated cell counts from reference gene primer amplification. The repertoire was sequenced with immunoSEQ multiplex PCR; TCRdb's copy has only in-frame clones and lacks some. The V and J calls and the clone size are those of that table, but D and trimming were determined from the DNA. The sample lists fewer than 200,000 clones, roughly 84% occurring once. The source is a man aged 70 or older with active or convalescent COVID-19. The sequenced material came from peripheral blood. The chain couples TRBV28 to TRBJ2-3; the match to TRBD1 covers 8 bases. The chain's CDR3 is CASRTTGAGTDTQYF. The DNA for the CDR3 is TGTGCCAGTAGAACGACAGGGGCTGGCACAGATACGCAGTATTTT.